This T cell receptor beta chain was captured in a study of T cell repertoires in cytomegalovirus infection. This clonotype came up a few times. Its antigen is undetermined. TCRdb called the reads again in MiXCR, with one record for every CDR3 protein. The sample holds around 900,000 distinct CDR3 sequences, approximately 31% seen once. This CDR3 comprises 12 residues. Germline loops: CDR1 SEHNR, CDR2 FQNEAQ (reference sequence). V was trimmed by 5 bases and J by 8 bases, leaving 12 bases between them. The TCR was taken from a human donor in good health (CMV status not recorded). Some clones in this sample may be carry-over from other donors' samples. The chain joins TRBV7-9 to TRBJ1-1; D call uncertain. The material sequenced was cultured CD8+ T cells from PBMCs, taken from culture after CMV antigen stimulation. The CDR3 protein is CASSVDGREAFF. DNA for the CDR3: TGTGCCAGCAGCGTTGACGGAAGGGAAGCTTTCTTT.